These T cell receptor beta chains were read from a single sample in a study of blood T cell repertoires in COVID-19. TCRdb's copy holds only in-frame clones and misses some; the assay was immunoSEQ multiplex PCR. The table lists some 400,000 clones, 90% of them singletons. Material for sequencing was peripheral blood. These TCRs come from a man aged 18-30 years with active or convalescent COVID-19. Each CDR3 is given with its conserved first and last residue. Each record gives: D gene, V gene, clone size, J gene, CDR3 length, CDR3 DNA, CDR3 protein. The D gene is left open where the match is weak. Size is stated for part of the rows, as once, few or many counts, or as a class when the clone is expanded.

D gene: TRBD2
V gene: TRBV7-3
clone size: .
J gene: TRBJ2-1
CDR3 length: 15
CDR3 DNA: TGTGCCAGCAGCCCCGGACTAGCGGGGGACAATGAGCAGTTCTTC
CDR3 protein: CASSPGLAGDNEQFF

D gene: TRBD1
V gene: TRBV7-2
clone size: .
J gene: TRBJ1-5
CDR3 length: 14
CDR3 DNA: TGTGCCAGCAGCTCAAGACAGGGGGCTCAGCCCCAGCATTTT
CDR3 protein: CASSSRQGAQPQHF

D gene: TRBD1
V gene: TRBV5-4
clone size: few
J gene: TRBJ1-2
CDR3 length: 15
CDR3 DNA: TGTGCCAGCAGCCCGGGGGACAGGGGCCTCTATGGCTACACCTTC
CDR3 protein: CASSPGDRGLYGYTF

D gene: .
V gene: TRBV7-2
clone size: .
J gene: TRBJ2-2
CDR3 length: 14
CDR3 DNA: TGTGCCAGCAGCTTAGTCTCCAGAACCGGGGAGCTGTTTTTT
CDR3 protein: CASSLVSRTGELFF

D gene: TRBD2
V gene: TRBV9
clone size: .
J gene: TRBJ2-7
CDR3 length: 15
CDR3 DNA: TGTGCCAGCAGCCCGGGAGGGGGGGTCTCCTACGAGCAGTACTTC
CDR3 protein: CASSPGGGVSYEQYF

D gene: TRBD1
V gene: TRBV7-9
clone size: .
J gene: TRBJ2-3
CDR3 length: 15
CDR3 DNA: TGTGCCAGCAGCGAAACAGGGGTTGTCGCAGATACGCAGTATTTT
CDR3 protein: CASSETGVVADTQYF

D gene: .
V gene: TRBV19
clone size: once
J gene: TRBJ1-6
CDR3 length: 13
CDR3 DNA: TGTGCCAGTAGTAATCAGGGTAATTCACCCCTCCACTTT
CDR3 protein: CASSNQGNSPLHF

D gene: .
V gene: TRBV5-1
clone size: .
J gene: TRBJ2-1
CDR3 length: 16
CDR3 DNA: TGCGCCAGCAGCCTTGCGGGGAGAATCCCCTACAATGAGCAGTTCTTC
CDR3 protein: CASSLAGRIPYNEQFF

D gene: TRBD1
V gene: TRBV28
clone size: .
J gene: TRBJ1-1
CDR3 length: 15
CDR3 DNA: TGTGCCAGCAGATTGAGTGGGACAGGGAACACTGAAGCTTTCTTT
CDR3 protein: CASRLSGTGNTEAFF

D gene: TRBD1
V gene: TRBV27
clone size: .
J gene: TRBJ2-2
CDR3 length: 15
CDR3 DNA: TGTGCCAGCAGTTCAGGGACAGGGTGGACCGGGGAGCTGTTTTTT
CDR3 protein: CASSSGTGWTGELFF

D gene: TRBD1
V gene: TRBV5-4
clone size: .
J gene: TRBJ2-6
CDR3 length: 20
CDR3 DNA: TGTGCCAGCAGCCCATCTACCGGGACAGGGATCTTCTCTGGGGCCAACGTCCTGACTTTC
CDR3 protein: CASSPSTGTGIFSGANVLTF

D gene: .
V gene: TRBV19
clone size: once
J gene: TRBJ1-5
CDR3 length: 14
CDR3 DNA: TGTGCCAGTAGTATAGCAATCGGGAATCAGCCCCAGCATTTT
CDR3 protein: CASSIAIGNQPQHF

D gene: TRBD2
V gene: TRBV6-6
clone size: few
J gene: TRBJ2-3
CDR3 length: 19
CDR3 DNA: TGTGCCAGCAGTCACCGGGGGCTAGCGGGTCGGATCAGAACAGATACGCAGTATTTT
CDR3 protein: CASSHRGLAGRIRTDTQYF

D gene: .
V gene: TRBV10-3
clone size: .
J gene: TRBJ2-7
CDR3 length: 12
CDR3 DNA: TGTGCCATCTCTAGCGCCTACCTGGAGCAGTACTTC
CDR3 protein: CAISSAYLEQYF

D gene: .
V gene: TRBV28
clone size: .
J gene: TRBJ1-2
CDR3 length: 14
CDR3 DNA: TGTGCCAGCAGATCAGGGGAGATGTTCTATGGCTACACCTTC
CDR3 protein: CASRSGEMFYGYTF

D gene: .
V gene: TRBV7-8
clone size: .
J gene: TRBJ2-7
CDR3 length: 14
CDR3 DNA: TGTGCCAGCAGCGCGACAGAACAACACTACGAGCAGTACTTC
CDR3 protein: CASSATEQHYEQYF

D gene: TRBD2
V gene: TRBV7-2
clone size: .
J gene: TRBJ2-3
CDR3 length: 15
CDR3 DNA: TGTGCCAGCAGCCGTGGGACTAGCGGCACAGATACGCAGTATTTT
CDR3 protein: CASSRGTSGTDTQYF

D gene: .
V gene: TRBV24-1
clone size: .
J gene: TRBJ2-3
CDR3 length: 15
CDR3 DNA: TGTGCCACCAGTGACCTCGGGACTAGCACAGATACGCAGTATTTT
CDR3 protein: CATSDLGTSTDTQYF

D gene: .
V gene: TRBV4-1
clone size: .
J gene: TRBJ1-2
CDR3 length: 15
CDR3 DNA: TGCGCCAGCAGCCAAGATTGGGGCGTTAACTATGGCTACACCTTC
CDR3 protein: CASSQDWGVNYGYTF

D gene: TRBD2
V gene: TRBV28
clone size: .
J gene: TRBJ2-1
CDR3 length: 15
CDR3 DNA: TGTGCCAGCAGTGCCATCCGACTAGCAAACAATGAGCAGTTCTTC
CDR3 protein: CASSAIRLANNEQFF

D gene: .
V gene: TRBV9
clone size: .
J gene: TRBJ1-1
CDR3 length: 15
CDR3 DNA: TGTGCCAGCAGCGTGACGACAGCCAGCAGCACTGAAGCTTTCTTT
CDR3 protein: CASSVTTASSTEAFF

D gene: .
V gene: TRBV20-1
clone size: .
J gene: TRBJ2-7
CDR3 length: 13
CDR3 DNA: TGCAGTGCTAGTGGACAGACGACCTACGAGCAGTACTTC
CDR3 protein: CSASGQTTYEQYF

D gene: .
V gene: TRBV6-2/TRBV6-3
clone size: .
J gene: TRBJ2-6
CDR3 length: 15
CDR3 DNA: TGTGCCAGCAGTTACGGGATCTCTGGGGCCAACGTGCTGACTTTC
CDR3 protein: CASSYGISGANVLTF

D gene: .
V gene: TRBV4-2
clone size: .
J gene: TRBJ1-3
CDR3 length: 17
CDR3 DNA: TGTGCCAGCAGCCAAGGGAGGCCGGGACATTACGGAAACACCATATATTTT
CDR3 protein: CASSQGRPGHYGNTIYF

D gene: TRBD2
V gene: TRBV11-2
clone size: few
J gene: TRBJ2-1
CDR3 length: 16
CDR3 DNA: TGTGCCAGCAGCTATAGTTCTAGCGGGGAGGTGGATGAGCAGTTCTTC
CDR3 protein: CASSYSSSGEVDEQFF

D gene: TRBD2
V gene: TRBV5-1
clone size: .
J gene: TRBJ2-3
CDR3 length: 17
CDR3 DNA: TGCGCCAGCAGCTTGGCTATCCTAGCGGGAGGTCCTGATACGCAGTATTTT
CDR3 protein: CASSLAILAGGPDTQYF

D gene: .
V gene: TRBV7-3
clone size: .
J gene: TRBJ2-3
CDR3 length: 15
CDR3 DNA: TGTGCCAGCAGCTTAACCGGGTTATCGACAGATACGCAGTATTTT
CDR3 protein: CASSLTGLSTDTQYF

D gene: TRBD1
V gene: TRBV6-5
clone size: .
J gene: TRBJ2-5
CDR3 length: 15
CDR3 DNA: TGTGCCAGCCTGAGGACAGGACTCCTCCAAGAGACCCAGTACTTC
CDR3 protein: CASLRTGLLQETQYF

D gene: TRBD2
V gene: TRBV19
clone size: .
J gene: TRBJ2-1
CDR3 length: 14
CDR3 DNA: TGTGCCAGTAGCCATCTGGGACTAACTTATGAGCAGTTCTTC
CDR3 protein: CASSHLGLTYEQFF

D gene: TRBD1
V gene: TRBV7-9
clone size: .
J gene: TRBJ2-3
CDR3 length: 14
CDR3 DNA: TGTGCCAGCAGCAACAGGGGGTTCGATCCGGCGCAGTATTTT
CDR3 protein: CASSNRGFDPAQYF

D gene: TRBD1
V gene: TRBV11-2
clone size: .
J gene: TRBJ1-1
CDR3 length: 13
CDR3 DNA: TGTGCCAGCAGCCCCCGGACAGGGGATCCAGCTTTCTTT
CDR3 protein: CASSPRTGDPAFF

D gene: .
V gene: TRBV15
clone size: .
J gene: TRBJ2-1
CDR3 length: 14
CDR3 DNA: TGTGCCACCAGTGGCAGATTCTCCTACAATGAGCAGTTCTTC
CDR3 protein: CATSGRFSYNEQFF

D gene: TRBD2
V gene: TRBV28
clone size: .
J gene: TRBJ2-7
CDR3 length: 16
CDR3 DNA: TGTGCCAGCAGTTTAGGGTTCGGCGGGAGCCCCTACGAGCAGTACTTC
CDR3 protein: CASSLGFGGSPYEQYF

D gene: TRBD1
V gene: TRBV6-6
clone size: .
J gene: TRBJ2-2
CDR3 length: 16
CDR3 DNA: TGTGCCAGCAGACGCTCTGGGACAGGGGGCACCGGGGAGCTGTTTTTT
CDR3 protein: CASRRSGTGGTGELFF

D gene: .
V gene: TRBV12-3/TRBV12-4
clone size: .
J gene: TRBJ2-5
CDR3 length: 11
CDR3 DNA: TGTGCCAGCAGTCGGGGGGAGACCCAGTACTTC
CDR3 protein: CASSRGETQYF

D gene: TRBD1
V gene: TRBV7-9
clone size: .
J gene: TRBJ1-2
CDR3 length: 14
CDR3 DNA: TGTGCCAGCAGCTCGACAGGGGTTAACTATGGCTACACCTTC
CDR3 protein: CASSSTGVNYGYTF

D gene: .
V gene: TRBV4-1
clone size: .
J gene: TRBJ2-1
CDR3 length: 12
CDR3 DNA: TGCGCCAGCAGCCAAATCGGGGATGAGCAGTTCTTC
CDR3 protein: CASSQIGDEQFF

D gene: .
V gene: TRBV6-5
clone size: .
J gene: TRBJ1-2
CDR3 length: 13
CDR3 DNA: TGTGCCAGCAGCCTGGGCCCCAGGAATGGCTACACCTTC
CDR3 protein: CASSLGPRNGYTF

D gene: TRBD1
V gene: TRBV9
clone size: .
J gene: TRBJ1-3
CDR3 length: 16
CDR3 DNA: TGTGCCAGCAGCGTAGAAGGGACAGGGACTGGAAACACCATATATTTT
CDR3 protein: CASSVEGTGTGNTIYF

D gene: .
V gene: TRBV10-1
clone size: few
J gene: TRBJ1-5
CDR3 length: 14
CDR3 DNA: TGCGCCATCGGGAGTGGACTGGTCAATCAGCCCCAGCATTTT
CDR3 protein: CAIGSGLVNQPQHF

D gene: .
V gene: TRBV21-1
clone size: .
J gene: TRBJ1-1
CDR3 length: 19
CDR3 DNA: TGTGCCAGCAGCAAAGGAAATAACAGGGCAGGATGCGTGAACACTGAAGCTTTCTTT
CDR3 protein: CASSKGNNRAGCVNTEAFF

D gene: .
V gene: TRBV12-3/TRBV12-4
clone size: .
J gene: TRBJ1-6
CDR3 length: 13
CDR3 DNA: TGTGCCAGCAGTTCCAGGGTGGATTCACCCCTCCACTTT
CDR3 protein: CASSSRVDSPLHF

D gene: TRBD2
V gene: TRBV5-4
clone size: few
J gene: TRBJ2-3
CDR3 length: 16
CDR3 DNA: TGTGCCAGCAGCGCACTTGGAGCGGGAATAAGTGATACGCAGTATTTT
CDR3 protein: CASSALGAGISDTQYF

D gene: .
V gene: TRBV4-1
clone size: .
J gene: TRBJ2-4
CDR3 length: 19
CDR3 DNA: TGCGCCAGCAGCCACTCAAGTCTCCGACAGTCCCTAGCCAAAAACATTCAGTACTTC
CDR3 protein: CASSHSSLRQSLAKNIQYF

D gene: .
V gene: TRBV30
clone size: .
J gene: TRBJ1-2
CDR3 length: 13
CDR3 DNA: TGTGCCTGGAGTCTAGGCATTAACTATGGCTACACCTTC
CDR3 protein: CAWSLGINYGYTF

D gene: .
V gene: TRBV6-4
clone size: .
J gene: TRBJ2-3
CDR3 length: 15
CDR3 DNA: TGTGCCAGCAAGCCACAGGGCCTCGGCACAGATACGCAGTATTTT
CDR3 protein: CASKPQGLGTDTQYF

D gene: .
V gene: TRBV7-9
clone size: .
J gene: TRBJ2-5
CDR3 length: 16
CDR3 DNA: TGTGCCAGCAGCAGCCCCTATCGACAGGCTCAAGAGACCCAGTACTTC
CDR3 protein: CASSSPYRQAQETQYF

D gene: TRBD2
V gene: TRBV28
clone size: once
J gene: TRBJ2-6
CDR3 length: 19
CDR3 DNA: TGTGCCAGCAGTTTAATCCCGGGAGGGGGACCCTCTGGGGCCAACGTGCTGACTTTC
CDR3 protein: CASSLIPGGGPSGANVLTF

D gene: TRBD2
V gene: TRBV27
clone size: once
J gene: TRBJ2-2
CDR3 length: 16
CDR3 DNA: TGTGCCAGCAGCCCCGGTCGGGCGGGAGAAACCGGGGAGCTGTTTTTT
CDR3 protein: CASSPGRAGETGELFF

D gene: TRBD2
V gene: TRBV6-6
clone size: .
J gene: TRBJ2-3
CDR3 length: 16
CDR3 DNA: TGTGCCAGCAGTCGATCCGGGACTAGCCTCACAGATACGCAGTATTTT
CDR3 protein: CASSRSGTSLTDTQYF

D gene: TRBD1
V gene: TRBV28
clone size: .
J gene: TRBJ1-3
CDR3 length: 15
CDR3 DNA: TGTGCCAGCTTTTCCCCGACAGGGGGCTTTAGCACCATATATTTT
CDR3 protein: CASFSPTGGFSTIYF

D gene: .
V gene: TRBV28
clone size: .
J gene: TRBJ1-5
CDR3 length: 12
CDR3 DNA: TGTGCCAGCAACACAGGGACTCAGCCCCAGCATTTT
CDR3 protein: CASNTGTQPQHF

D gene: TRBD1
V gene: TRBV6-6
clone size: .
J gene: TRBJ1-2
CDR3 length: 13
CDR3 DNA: TGTGCCAGCAGTTCGGACAGGGTCTATGGCTACACCTTC
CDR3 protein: CASSSDRVYGYTF

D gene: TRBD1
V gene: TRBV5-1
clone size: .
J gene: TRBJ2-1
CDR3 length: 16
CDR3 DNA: TGCGCCAGCAGCTTGGTGTTGGGACAGTCCTACAATGAGCAGTTCTTC
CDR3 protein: CASSLVLGQSYNEQFF

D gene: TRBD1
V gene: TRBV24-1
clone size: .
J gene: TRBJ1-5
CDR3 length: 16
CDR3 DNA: TGTGCCACCAGTGACCGGGGACAGGGGAGCAATCAGCCCCAGCATTTT
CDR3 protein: CATSDRGQGSNQPQHF

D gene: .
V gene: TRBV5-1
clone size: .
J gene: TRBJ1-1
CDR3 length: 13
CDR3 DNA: TGCGCCAGCAGCTTCGGGCAGGGCACTGAAGCTTTCTTT
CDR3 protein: CASSFGQGTEAFF

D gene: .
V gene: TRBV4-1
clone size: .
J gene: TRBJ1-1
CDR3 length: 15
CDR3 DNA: TGCGCCAGCAGCCAAGACAGGGGTTCCGACACTGAAGCTTTCTTT
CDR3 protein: CASSQDRGSDTEAFF

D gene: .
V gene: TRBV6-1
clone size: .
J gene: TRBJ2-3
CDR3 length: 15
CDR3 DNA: TGTGCCAGCAGCAAAACTAGTCATAGCACAGATACGCAGTATTTT
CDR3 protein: CASSKTSHSTDTQYF

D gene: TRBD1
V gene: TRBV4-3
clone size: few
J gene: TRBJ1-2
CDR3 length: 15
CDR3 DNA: TGCGCCAGCAGCCAAGACCCCGGACAGGACTATGGCTACACCTTC
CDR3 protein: CASSQDPGQDYGYTF

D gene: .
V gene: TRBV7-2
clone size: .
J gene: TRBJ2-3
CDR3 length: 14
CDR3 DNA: TGTGCCAGCAGCTTTATGAGGTACACAGATACGCAGTATTTT
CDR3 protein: CASSFMRYTDTQYF